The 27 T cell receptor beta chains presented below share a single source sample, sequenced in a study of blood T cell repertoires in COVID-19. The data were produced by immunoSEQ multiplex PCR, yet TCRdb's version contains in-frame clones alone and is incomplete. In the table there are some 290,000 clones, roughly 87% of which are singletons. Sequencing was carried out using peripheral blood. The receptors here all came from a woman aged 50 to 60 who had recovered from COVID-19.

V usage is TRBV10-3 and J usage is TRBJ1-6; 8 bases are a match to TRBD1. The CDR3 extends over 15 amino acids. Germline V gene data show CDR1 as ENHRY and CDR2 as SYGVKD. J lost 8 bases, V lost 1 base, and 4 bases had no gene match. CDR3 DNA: TGTGCCATCAGTGAGTTGGGACAGGCGGATTCACCCCTCCACTTT. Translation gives CAISELGQADSPLHF.

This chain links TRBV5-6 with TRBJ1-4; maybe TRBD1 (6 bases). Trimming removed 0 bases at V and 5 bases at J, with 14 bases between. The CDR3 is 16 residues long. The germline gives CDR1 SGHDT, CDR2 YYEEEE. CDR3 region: CASSLGGGQRNEKLFF. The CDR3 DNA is TGTGCCAGCAGCTTGGGGGGTGGACAGAGGAATGAAAAACTGTTTTTT.

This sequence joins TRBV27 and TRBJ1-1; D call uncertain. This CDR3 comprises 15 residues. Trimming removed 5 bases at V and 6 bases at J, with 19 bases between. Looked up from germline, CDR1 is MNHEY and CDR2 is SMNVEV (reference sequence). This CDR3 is CASSLSPVGRSEAFF. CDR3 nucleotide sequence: TGTGCCAGCAGTCTCTCCCCTGTGGGGAGGTCTGAAGCTTTCTTT.

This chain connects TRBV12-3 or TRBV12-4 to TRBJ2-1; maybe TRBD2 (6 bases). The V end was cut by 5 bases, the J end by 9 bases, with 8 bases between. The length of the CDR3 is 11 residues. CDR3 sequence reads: CASSPGAEQFF. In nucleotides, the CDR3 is TGTGCCAGCAGTCCGGGAGCTGAGCAGTTCTTC.

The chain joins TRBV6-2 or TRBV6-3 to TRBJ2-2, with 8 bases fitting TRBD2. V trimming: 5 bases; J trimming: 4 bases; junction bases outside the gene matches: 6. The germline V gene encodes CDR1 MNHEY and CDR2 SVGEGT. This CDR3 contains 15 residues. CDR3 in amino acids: CASSRTGGTTGELFF. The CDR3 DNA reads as TGTGCCAGCAGTCGGACGGGGGGGACCACCGGGGAGCTGTTTTTT.

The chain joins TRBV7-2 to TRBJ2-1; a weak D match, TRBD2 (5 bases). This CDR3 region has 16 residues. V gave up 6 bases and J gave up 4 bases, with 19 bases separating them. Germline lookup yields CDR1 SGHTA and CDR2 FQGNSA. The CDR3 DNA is TGTGCCAGCAGGGAGGCTCTCTCTCAAAAGTACAATGAGCAGTTCTTC. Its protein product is CASREALSQKYNEQFF.

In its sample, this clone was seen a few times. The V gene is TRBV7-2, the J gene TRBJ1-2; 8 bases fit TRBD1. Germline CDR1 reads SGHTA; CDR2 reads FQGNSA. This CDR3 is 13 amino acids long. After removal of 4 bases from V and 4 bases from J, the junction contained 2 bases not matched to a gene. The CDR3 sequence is CASSSTGGYGYTF. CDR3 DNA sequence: TGTGCCAGCAGCTCCACAGGGGGCTATGGCTACACCTTC.

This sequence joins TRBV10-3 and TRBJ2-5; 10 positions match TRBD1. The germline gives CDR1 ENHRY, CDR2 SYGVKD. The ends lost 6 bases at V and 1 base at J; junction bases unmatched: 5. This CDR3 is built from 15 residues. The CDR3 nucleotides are TGTGCCATCAGGGGGACAGGGGTAGCCCAAGAGACCCAGTACTTC. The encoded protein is CAIRGTGVAQETQYF.

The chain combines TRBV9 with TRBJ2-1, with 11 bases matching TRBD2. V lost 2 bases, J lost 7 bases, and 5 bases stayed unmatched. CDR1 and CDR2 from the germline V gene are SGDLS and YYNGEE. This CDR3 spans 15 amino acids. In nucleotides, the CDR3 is TGTGCCAGCAGCGTTAGCGGGAGGGCCATGAATGAGCAGTTCTTC. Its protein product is CASSVSGRAMNEQFF.

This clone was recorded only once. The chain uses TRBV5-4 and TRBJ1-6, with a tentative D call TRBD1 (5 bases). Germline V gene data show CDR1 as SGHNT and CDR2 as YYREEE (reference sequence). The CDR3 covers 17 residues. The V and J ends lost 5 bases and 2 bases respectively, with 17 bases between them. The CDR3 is CASSPGHTGTYNSPLHF. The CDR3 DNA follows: TGTGCCAGCAGTCCCGGACATACAGGCACCTATAATTCACCCCTCCACTTT.

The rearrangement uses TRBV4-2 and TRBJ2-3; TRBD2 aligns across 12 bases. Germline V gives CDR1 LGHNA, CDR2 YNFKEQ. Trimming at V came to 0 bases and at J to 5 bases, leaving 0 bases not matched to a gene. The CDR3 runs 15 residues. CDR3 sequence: CASSQETSGRDTQYF. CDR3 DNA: TGTGCCAGCAGCCAAGAGACTAGCGGGAGAGATACGCAGTATTTT.

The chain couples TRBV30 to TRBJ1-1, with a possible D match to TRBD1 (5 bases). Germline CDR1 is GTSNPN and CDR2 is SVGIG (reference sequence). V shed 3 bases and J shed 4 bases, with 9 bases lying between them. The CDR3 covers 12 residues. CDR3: CAWRAGGTEAFF. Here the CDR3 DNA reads TGTGCCTGGAGGGCGGGGGGCACTGAAGCTTTCTTT.

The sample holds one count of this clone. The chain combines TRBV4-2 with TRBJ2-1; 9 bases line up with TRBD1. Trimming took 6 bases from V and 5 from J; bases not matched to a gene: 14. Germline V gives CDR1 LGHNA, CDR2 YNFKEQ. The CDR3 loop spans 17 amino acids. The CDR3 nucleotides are TGTGCCAGCAGAATGCACGCGGGGACAGGGACTAACAATGAGCAGTTCTTC. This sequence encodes CASRMHAGTGTNNEQFF.

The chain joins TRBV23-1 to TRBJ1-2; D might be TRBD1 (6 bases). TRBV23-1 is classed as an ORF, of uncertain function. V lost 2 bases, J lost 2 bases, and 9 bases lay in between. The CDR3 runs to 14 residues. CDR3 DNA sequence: TGCGCCAGCAGTCAACGGACAGACAACTATGGCTACACCTTC. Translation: CASSQRTDNYGYTF.

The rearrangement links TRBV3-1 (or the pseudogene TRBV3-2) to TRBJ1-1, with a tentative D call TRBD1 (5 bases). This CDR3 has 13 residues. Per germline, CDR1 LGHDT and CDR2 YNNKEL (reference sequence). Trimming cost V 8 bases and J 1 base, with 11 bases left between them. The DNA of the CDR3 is TGTGCCAGCGGCGAAACAGGGAACACTGAAGCTTTCTTT. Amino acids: CASGETGNTEAFF.

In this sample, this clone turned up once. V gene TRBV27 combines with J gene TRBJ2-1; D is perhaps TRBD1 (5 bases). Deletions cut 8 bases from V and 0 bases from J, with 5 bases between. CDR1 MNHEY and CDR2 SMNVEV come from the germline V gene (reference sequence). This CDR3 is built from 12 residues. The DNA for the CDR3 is TGTGCCAGCGGGGCCTCCTACAATGAGCAGTTCTTC. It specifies CASGASYNEQFF.

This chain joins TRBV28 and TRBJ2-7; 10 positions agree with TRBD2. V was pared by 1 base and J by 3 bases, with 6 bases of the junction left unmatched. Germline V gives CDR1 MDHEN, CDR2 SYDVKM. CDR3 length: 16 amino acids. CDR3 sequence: CASSLFRTSGFYEQYF. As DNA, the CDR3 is TGTGCCAGCAGTTTATTTAGGACTAGCGGCTTCTACGAGCAGTACTTC.

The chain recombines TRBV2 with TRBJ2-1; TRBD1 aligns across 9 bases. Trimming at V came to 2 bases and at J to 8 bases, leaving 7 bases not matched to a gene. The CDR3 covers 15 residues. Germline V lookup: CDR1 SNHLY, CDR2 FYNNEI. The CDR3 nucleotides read TGTGCCAGCAGTGAAAGTGGGACAGGGTTCGATGAGCAGTTCTTC. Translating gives CASSESGTGFDEQFF.

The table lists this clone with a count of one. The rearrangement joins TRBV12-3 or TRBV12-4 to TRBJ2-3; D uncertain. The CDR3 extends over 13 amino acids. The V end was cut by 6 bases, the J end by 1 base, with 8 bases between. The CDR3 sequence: CASRALGTDTQYF. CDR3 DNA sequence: TGTGCCAGCAGGGCTTTGGGCACAGATACGCAGTATTTT.

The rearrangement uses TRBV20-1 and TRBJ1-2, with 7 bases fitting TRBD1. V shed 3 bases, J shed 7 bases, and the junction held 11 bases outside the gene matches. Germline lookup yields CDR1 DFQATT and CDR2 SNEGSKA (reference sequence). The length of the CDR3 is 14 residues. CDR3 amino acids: CSASSGQPGVGYTF. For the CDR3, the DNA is TGCAGTGCTAGTTCGGGACAGCCCGGGGTTGGCTACACCTTC.

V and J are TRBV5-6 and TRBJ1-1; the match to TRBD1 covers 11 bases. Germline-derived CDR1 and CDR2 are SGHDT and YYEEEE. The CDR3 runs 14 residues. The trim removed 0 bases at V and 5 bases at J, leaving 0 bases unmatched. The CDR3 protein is CASSLGDRGTEAFF. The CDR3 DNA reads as TGTGCCAGCAGCTTGGGGGACAGGGGGACTGAAGCTTTCTTT.

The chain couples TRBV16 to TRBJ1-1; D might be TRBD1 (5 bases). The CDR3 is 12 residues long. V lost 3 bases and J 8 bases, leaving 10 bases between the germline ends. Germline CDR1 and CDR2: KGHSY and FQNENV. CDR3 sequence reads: CASSHGGLEAFF. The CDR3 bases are TGTGCCAGCAGCCACGGGGGATTAGAAGCTTTCTTT. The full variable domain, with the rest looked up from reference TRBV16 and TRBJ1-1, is GEEVAQTPKHLVRGEGQKAKLYCAPIKGHSYVFWYQQVLKNEFKFLISFQNENVFDETGMPKERFSAKCLPNSPCSLEIQATKLEDSAVYFCASSHGGLEAFFGQGTRLTVV.

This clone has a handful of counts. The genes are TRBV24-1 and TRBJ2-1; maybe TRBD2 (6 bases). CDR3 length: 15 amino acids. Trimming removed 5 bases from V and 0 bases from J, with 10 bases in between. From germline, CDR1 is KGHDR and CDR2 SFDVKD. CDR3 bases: TGTGCCACCAGTGGTGGGGGGAGCTCCTACAATGAGCAGTTCTTC. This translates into CATSGGGSSYNEQFF.

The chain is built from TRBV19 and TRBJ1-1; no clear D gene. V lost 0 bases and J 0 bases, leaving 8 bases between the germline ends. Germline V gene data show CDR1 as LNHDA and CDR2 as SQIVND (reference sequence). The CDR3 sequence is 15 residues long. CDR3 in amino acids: CASSIDERMNTEAFF. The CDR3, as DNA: TGTGCCAGTAGTATAGATGAGAGAATGAACACTGAAGCTTTCTTT.

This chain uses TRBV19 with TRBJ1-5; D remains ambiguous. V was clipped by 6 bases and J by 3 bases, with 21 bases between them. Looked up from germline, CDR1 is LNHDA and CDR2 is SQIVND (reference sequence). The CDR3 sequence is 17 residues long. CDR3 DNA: TGTGCCAGTAGGGGAGGGCTCCAGCCAAGCTCCAATCAGCCCCAGCATTTT. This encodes CASRGGLQPSSNQPQHF.

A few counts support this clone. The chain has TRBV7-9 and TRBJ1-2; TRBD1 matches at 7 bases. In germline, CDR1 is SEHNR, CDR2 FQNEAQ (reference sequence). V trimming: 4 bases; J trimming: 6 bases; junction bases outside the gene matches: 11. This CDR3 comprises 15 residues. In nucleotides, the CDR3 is TGTGCCAGCAGCTCCGAAGGGGGCGCGGTCGATGGCTACACCTTC. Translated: CASSSEGGAVDGYTF. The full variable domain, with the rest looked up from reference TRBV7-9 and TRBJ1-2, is DTGVSQNPRHKITKRGQNVTFRCDPISEHNRLYWYRQTLGQGPEFLTYFQNEAQLEKSRLLSDRFSAERPKGSFSTLEIQRTEQGDSAMYLCASSSEGGAVDGYTFGSGTRLTVV.

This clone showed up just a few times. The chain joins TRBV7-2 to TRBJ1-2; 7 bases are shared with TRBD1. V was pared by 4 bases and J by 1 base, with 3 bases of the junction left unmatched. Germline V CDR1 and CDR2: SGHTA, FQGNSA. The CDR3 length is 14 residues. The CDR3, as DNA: TGTGCCAGCAGCTCGCGACAGGGTAACTATGGCTACACCTTC. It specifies CASSSRQGNYGYTF.